One sample yielded the 6 T cell receptor beta chains listed below, sequenced in a study of prognosis after radiotherapy for stage I lung cancer. TCR beta CDR3 amplification from genomic DNA was performed by two-round multiplex PCR. With primers specific to each TRBV and TRBJ gene, the first-round PCR was performed. MiXCR, run by TCRdb on the multiplex PCR reads, gives a single entry per CDR3 protein. The sample lists some 15,000 distinct CDR3 sequences, over 40% occurring once. The sequencing here drew on PBMCs, taken before or after stereotactic body radiation therapy (not recorded which). These TCRs come from a donor aged 50 or older with non-small cell lung cancer.

The chain carries TRBV7-6 and TRBJ2-7, with D perhaps matching TRBD1 (6 bases). The V gene's germline CDR1 is SGHVS and CDR2 FNYEAQ. V lost 5 bases and J 10 bases, leaving 24 bases between the germline ends. The CDR3 is made up of 15 amino acids. DNA of the CDR3: TGTGCCAGCAGCCGTACTTTCTACAGGGCCTACTATCAGTACTTC. This codes for CASSRTFYRAYYQYF. Filled out from reference TRBV7-6 and TRBJ2-7, the complete variable domain reads GAGVSQSPRYKVTKRGQDVALRCDPISGHVSLYWYRQALGQGPEFLTYFNYEAQQDKSGLPNDRFSAERPEGSISTLTIQRTEQRDSAMYRCASSRTFYRAYYQYFGPGTRLTVT.

At least ten counts were recorded for this clonotype. The chain carries TRBV10-3 and TRBJ2-7, with 7 bases matching TRBD1. V gave up 6 bases and J gave up 5 bases; unmatched junction bases: 10. This CDR3 is built from 14 residues. Per germline, CDR1 ENHRY and CDR2 SYGVKD. The CDR3 loop reads CAISAGQGVNEQYF. The CDR3 DNA reads as TGTGCCATCAGCGCAGGTCAGGGGGTCAACGAGCAGTACTTC.

In its sample, this clonotype was seen many times. The chain is built from TRBV30 and TRBJ1-6; 8 bases are a match to TRBD1. Germline V gene sequence: CDR1 GTSNPN, CDR2 SVGIG (reference sequence). The CDR3 contains 16 residues. Germline trimming cut 3 bases from V and 6 bases from J; bases unmatched to any gene: 10. The CDR3 is CAWRARPGGGNSPLHF. The CDR3 DNA reads as TGTGCCTGGAGAGCCCGCCCAGGGGGCGGTAATTCACCCCTCCACTTT.

Remarks on this clonotype: Germline and junction disagree at one end, which may indicate a read error. For the CDR3, the DNA is TGTGCCAGCAGTTCTCAGGATACGCGGTATTTT. Protein sequence: CASSSQDTRYF. This rearrangement joins TRBV6-2 or TRBV6-3 to TRBJ2-3; D call uncertain. Per the germline V gene, CDR1 is MNHEY and CDR2 is SVGEGT. This CDR3 is 11 amino acids long.

At least ten counts were recorded for this clonotype. The chain is built from TRBV5-4 and TRBJ2-3, with 12 bases that match TRBD2. Germline loops: CDR1 SGHNT, CDR2 YYREEE (reference sequence). With V trimmed by 7 bases and J by 2 bases, 2 bases remained unmatched. The CDR3 is 14 residues long. The CDR3 DNA is TGTGCCAGCCGACTAGCGGGGGACACAGATACGCAGTATTTT. It encodes CASRLAGDTDTQYF.

This clonotype is medium-sized (0.01 to 0.1%) in the sample. The gene calls are TRBV6-2 or TRBV6-3 and TRBJ1-1, with D hard to call. Germline CDR1 MNHEY, CDR2 SVGEGT. V lost 1 base to trimming and J lost 1 base, with 7 bases between them. This CDR3 spans 14 amino acids. The chain's CDR3 is CASSYWTENTEAFF. The CDR3 DNA follows: TGTGCCAGCAGTTACTGGACGGAGAACACTGAAGCTTTCTTT.